The clone carrying this TCR beta chain is termed medium-sized. The antigen is not known. Other nucleotide sequences from this sample produce the same CDR3. These data come from a study of lymphopenia after photon versus proton radiotherapy. Produced via immunoSEQ multiplex PCR; TCRdb's table is partial and in-frame only. The profile covers tens of thousands of clones, with roughly 90% appearing a single time and roughly 12% taken by the ten largest. The study's findings and limits: A bigger post-nadir fall in TCR diversity correlated inversely with survival time in deceased patients. After the lymphocyte nadir, photon-treated repertoires showed oligoclonal expansion, especially of CD8+ Temra cells.

The source of this sequence is a man older than 75 with esophageal cancer. This specimen was peripheral blood, taken from a patient treated with proton-based radiotherapy.

The CDR3 DNA follows: TGTGCCAGCAGCTTAGAAAAGGGGTCACCCCTCCACTTT. Translated, it gives CASSLEKGSPLHF. The gene calls are TRBV7-2 and TRBJ1-6; the D gene is possibly TRBD1 (5 bases). Trimming cost V 1 base and J 10 bases, with 8 bases left between them. This CDR3 spans 13 amino acids. The V gene's germline CDR1 is SGHTA and CDR2 FQGNSA.